These T cell receptor beta chains were read from a single sample in a study of T cell responses to AZD1222 COVID-19 vaccine. The assay was immunoSEQ multiplex PCR, and TCRdb's table has in-frame clones only and misses some. The sample lists some 130,000 clones, roughly 92% seen once, with around 1.1% in the top ten. This specimen was peripheral blood, taken 28 days after the second AZD1222 dose. The receptors here all came from an adult who received the AZD1222 COVID-19 vaccine. Both conserved end residues are part of each CDR3. The D gene is left open where the match is weak.

v_call d_call cdr3_aa
TRBV7-3 - CASSLQGNTEAFF
TRBV5-1 TRBD2 CASSLGGLAGNTGELFF
TRBV9 - CASSSPDGYTGELFF
TRBV5-8 TRBD1 CASRLDRGQRSTEAFF
TRBV7-9 - CASSLGMSWGTEAFF
TRBV5-1 - CASSSRAGELFF
TRBV7-8 - CASSFRGGQPQHF
TRBV19 - CASSISQGRSYEQYF
TRBV4-3 - CASSQGGGLTAGYTF
TRBV25-1 - CASSATPTSGNTIYF
TRBV7-2 TRBD2 CASSLDGLAGRTDTQYF
TRBV7-2 TRBD2 CASSLEGPSGGNEQFF
TRBV7-9 TRBD2 CASSLGGLDRSTDTQYF
TRBV6-1 TRBD1 CASSESMTGGGYGYTF
TRBV27 - CASSLGWGRLAGYTF
TRBV7-9 TRBD2 CASSLGASGRARETQYF
TRBV27 TRBD2 CASSLGAGGVGEQYF
TRBV20-1 - CSAGIQETQYF
TRBV13 TRBD2 CASSASSGTLSEQYF
TRBV7-8 TRBD2 CASSSSGGANNEQFF
TRBV24-1 - CATSLPNNGNQPQHF
TRBV5-1 - CASSLEQGGGGYTF
TRBV4-2 TRBD1 CASSQAGTVNQPQHF
TRBV3-1/TRBV3-2 TRBD2 CASSQERWASGLPYEQYF
TRBV5-1 - CASTSGPGTEAFF
TRBV24-1 - CATSLSGRETQYF
TRBV5-1 TRBD2 CASSGLAGEDTQYF
TRBV5-1 TRBD2 CASGGLAGADEQFF
TRBV13 TRBD2 CASSVQRGPNNEQFF
TRBV2 - CASIRDGGGYTF
TRBV6-6 - CASIRNRDSNQPQHF
TRBV7-9 - CASSLGRGTGSRHGNEQFF
TRBV30 - CAWMKGIGGYTF
TRBV12-3/TRBV12-4 - CASSLQGYEQYF
TRBV30 - CAWSVLKNIQYF
TRBV29-1 - CSARKGAEAFF
TRBV5-1 TRBD2 CASSLELAGGNEQFF
TRBV28 TRBD1 CASSLPGTGDGYTF
TRBV7-2 TRBD1 CASSPGGQWPYEQYF
TRBV30 - CAWSVSERSFF
TRBV30 TRBD1 CAWSEGARYGYTF
TRBV7-3 TRBD2 CASSLDRAGVNEQFF
TRBV11-1 - CASSSRRQKNTEAFF
TRBV6-5 - CASLTNTEAFF
TRBV7-2 - CASSDVAGTRNGYTF